The 17 T cell receptor beta chains given below trace back to one sample, sequenced in a study of shared clonotypes between healthy human individuals. The table came from immunoSEQ multiplex PCR; TCRdb's copy has only in-frame clones and leaves some out. The sample lists about half a million clones; 79% were seen once. The specimen was PBMCs. These receptors all come from a woman between 35 and 50 years old in good health. Some clones in this sample may be carry-over from other donors' samples.

The chain uses TRBV5-1 and TRBJ1-4, with D maybe TRBD1 (6 bases). Germline CDR1 reads SGHRS; CDR2 reads YFSETQ. CDR3 length: 15 residues. The V end lost 3 bases, the J end lost 6 bases, and 15 bases lay between the germline ends. The chain's CDR3 is CASSSSGTRDEKLFF. DNA of the CDR3: TGCGCCAGCAGCTCCTCGGGGACACGGGATGAAAAACTGTTTTTT.

This clone was seen a single time. The V gene is TRBV28, the J gene TRBJ2-5; D unresolved. The CDR3 is 18 residues long. Germline V CDR1 and CDR2: MDHEN, SYDVKM. Trimming cost V 4 bases and J 3 bases, with 24 bases left between them. The CDR3 reads CASSYLSSPKGPEETQYF. The CDR3 DNA reads as TGTGCCAGCAGTTACCTCTCCTCCCCCAAGGGTCCTGAAGAGACCCAGTACTTC.

V and J are TRBV6-1 and TRBJ2-7; 9 nucleotides agree with TRBD2. CDR3 length: 15 residues. V lost 8 bases, J lost 4 bases, and 12 bases stayed unmatched. The germline CDR1 and CDR2 sequences are MNHNS and SASEGT. The CDR3 bases are TGTGCCAGCGCGACTAGCGGAAGCTTGTCTTACGAGCAGTACTTC. It yields the protein CASATSGSLSYEQYF.

This clone was recorded a few times. The V and J genes are TRBV19 and TRBJ2-1, with 7 bases fitting TRBD1. CDR1 is LNHDA, CDR2 SQIVND, per germline (reference sequence). The CDR3 length is 15 residues. J gave up 0 bases and V 5 bases, and 4 bases lay outside the gene matches. The CDR3 nucleotides are TGTGCCAGTAGTCCCAACAGGGGCTCCTACAATGAGCAGTTCTTC. Amino acid sequence: CASSPNRGSYNEQFF.

This sequence joins TRBV13 and TRBJ1-1, with no clear D. The CDR3 is 15 residues long. V was cut by 1 base and J by 0 bases, with 9 bases left in between. Per germline, CDR1 PRHDT and CDR2 FYEKMQ (reference sequence). CDR3 loop: CASSLETELNTEAFF. The CDR3 DNA follows: TGTGCCAGCAGCTTAGAGACGGAATTGAACACTGAAGCTTTCTTT.

The chain couples TRBV2 to TRBJ2-1; D might be TRBD2 (6 bases). This CDR3 is built from 14 residues. Trimming pared 7 bases from V and 2 bases from J, leaving 12 bases between. Germline V gene lookup returns CDR1 SNHLY and CDR2 FYNNEI. CDR3 sequence (DNA): TGTGCCAGCATGCGGCGGGATGCCTACAATGAGCAGTTCTTC. It encodes CASMRRDAYNEQFF.

Comment on this clone: This sample includes further DNA sequences coding for the same CDR3. V gene TRBV6-5 combines with J gene TRBJ1-2; possible D gene TRBD1, 5 bases. Germline CDR1 is MNHEY and CDR2 is SVGAGI. This CDR3 has 13 residues. V lost 0 bases, J lost 7 bases, and 9 bases lay in between. CDR3 bases: TGTGCCAGCAGTTACTCGCAGGGAGCTGGCTACACCTTC. It yields the protein CASSYSQGAGYTF.

On this clone itself: The junction does not match germline at one end; this may be a read error. The chain is built from TRBV7-9 and TRBJ2-1, with a weak D call TRBD2 (6 bases). Germline V lookup: CDR1 SEHNR, CDR2 FQNEAQ (reference sequence). CDR3 length: 14 amino acids. The CDR3 loop is CASSFGGSSNEQFF. In DNA form, the CDR3 reads TGTGCCAGCAGCTTCGGGGGATCCTCCAATGAGCAGTTCTTC.

The CDR3 loop reads CATRSYERNEQFF. CDR3 in DNA: TGTGCTACAAGGAGTTACGAGCGCAATGAGCAGTTCTTC. This sequence joins TRBV6-5 and TRBJ2-1; D call uncertain. Per the germline V gene, CDR1 is MNHEY and CDR2 is SVGAGI. The CDR3 extends over 13 amino acids.

The chain employs TRBV18 and TRBJ2-1; TRBD2 aligns across 15 bases. The CDR3 contains 14 residues. CDR1 KGHSH and CDR2 LQKENI come from the germline V gene. Trimming removed 8 bases from V and 8 bases from J; junction bases left unmatched: 4. The CDR3 loop reads CASQGLAGGDEQFF. The CDR3 nucleotides are TGTGCCAGCCAGGGACTAGCGGGAGGAGATGAGCAGTTCTTC.

V and J are TRBV2 and TRBJ2-3; a weak D match, TRBD2 (6 bases). V was shortened by 7 bases and J by 3 bases, with 11 bases between the two germline ends. The germline V gene has CDR1 SNHLY and CDR2 FYNNEI. The CDR3 runs to 13 residues. The CDR3 here is CASNTDYTDTQYF. The CDR3, as DNA: TGTGCCAGCAACACGGACTATACAGATACGCAGTATTTT.

This chain connects TRBV7-9 to TRBJ2-1; the D is unclear. The CDR3 sequence is 12 residues long. Per the germline V gene, CDR1 is SEHNR and CDR2 is FQNEAQ (reference sequence). The V end was cut by 5 bases, the J end by 9 bases, with 11 bases between. The CDR3 DNA reads TGTGCCAGCAGCGCGTCCCTGGGTGAGCAGTTCTTC. Translation gives CASSASLGEQFF.

V gene TRBV11-2 combines with J gene TRBJ2-7; weak D call: TRBD2 (6 bases). The CDR3 runs to 14 residues. V lost 5 bases and J lost 4, with 15 bases in between. The V gene's germline CDR1 is SGHAT and CDR2 FQNNGV. This CDR3 reads CASSPDSGWYEQYF. The CDR3 nucleotides read TGTGCCAGCAGCCCCGATAGCGGTTGGTACGAGCAGTACTTC. The complete variable domain, with remaining parts taken from reference TRBV11-2 and TRBJ2-7, reads EAGVAQSPRYKIIEKRQSVAFWCNPISGHATLYWYQQILGQGPKLLIQFQNNGVVDDSQLPKDRFSAERLKGVDSTLKIQPAKLEDSAVYLCASSPDSGWYEQYFGPGTRLTVT.

This chain uses TRBV19 with TRBJ2-2, with D perhaps TRBD1 (6 bases). Trimming took 4 bases from V and 5 from J, leaving 11 bases between them. The CDR3 consists of 14 residues. Germline CDR1 is LNHDA and CDR2 is SQIVND (reference sequence). The CDR3 reads CASSTQGPTGELFF. In DNA, the CDR3 is TGTGCCAGTAGTACCCAGGGGCCTACCGGGGAGCTGTTTTTT.

The chain recombines TRBV27 with TRBJ1-2; no reliable D call. The germline gives CDR1 MNHEY, CDR2 SMNVEV (reference sequence). This CDR3 spans 14 amino acids. With 3 bases removed from V and 0 bases from J, the gap between germline ends came to 8 bases. In DNA, the CDR3 is TGTGCCAGCAGTTTGGGCCGAGCTAACTATGGCTACACCTTC. This sequence encodes CASSLGRANYGYTF.

This clone was detected a few times. The same CDR3 is also encoded by other DNA sequences in this sample. The chain carries TRBV11-2 and TRBJ2-1; no reliable D call. The CDR3 runs to 11 residues. V was shortened by 5 bases and J by 8 bases, with 7 bases between the two germline ends. Germline V gene lookup returns CDR1 SGHAT and CDR2 FQNNGV. The CDR3 spells CASSPRDEQFF. DNA for the CDR3: TGTGCCAGCAGCCCACGGGATGAGCAGTTCTTC.

The chain has TRBV7-9 and TRBJ2-2, with TRBD2 identical over 8 bases. Per the germline V gene, CDR1 is SEHNR and CDR2 is FQNEAQ (reference sequence). V gave up 4 bases and J gave up 4 bases; unmatched junction bases: 2. The length of the CDR3 is 14 residues. CDR3: CASSSGLGTGELFF. The DNA of the CDR3 is TGTGCCAGCAGCTCGGGACTAGGCACCGGGGAGCTGTTTTTT.